A single sample gave rise to the 6 T cell receptor beta chains below, sequenced in a study of shared clonotypes between healthy human individuals. Assay used: immunoSEQ multiplex PCR; TCRdb lists only in-frame clones, some missing. The data contain about 2.3 million clones, about 90% of them singletons. Material: naive CD4+ T cells from PBMCs. Sample subset: CD45RA+ positively selected. These receptors came from a man aged 18-30 years in good health. Some clones in this sample may be carry-over from other donors' samples.

The chain combines TRBV13 with TRBJ2-1; D is undetermined. The CDR3 covers 15 residues. Germline V gene data show CDR1 as PRHDT and CDR2 as FYEKMQ (reference sequence). V lost 1 base and J 4 bases, leaving 11 bases between the germline ends. The CDR3 region has the DNA TGTGCCAGCAGCTTAGAGCCCAGAGAATACAATGAGCAGTTCTTC. It is translated as CASSLEPREYNEQFF.

As for this clone: The same CDR3 arises from other DNA sequences in this sample as well. The chain recombines TRBV5-1 with TRBJ2-3; 9 nucleotides line up with TRBD2. This CDR3 contains 14 residues. J gave up 5 bases and V 2 bases, and 3 bases lay outside the gene matches. Germline assignment: CDR1 SGHRS and CDR2 YFSETQ. For the CDR3, the DNA is TGCGCCAGCAGCTTTAGCGGGAGTGGAGATACGCAGTATTTT. Its translation: CASSFSGSGDTQYF. Using reference TRBV5-1 and TRBJ2-3 for the parts outside the CDR3, the full variable domain is KAGVTQTPRYLIKTRGQQVTLSCSPISGHRSVSWYQQTPGQGLQFLFEYFSETQRNKGNFPGRFSGRQFSNSRSEMNVSTLELGDSALYLCASSFSGSGDTQYFGPGTRLTVL.

The rearrangement links TRBV27 to TRBJ1-6, with 10 bases fitting TRBD1. CDR1 and CDR2 from the germline V gene are MNHEY and SMNVEV (reference sequence). With V trimmed by 10 bases and J by 13 bases, 10 bases remained unmatched. The CDR3 length is 13 residues. The CDR3 reads CAIRQGASGPLHF. CDR3 coding DNA: TGTGCCATCCGACAGGGGGCGAGCGGTCCCCTCCACTTT.

The V and J genes are TRBV9 and TRBJ2-7; TRBD2 agrees at 10 bases. V lost 0 bases, J lost 5 bases, and 5 bases stayed unmatched. CDR1 is SGDLS, CDR2 YYNGEE, per germline. This CDR3 region has 15 residues. CDR3 in amino acids: CASSVDSGRPDEQYF. CDR3 nucleotide sequence: TGTGCCAGCAGCGTAGATAGCGGGAGGCCCGACGAGCAGTACTTC.

The chain combines TRBV4-2 with TRBJ2-7; TRBD2 might be the D (6 bases). Germline lookup yields CDR1 LGHNA and CDR2 YNFKEQ. The length of the CDR3 is 16 residues. V was cut by 2 bases and J by 6 bases, with 20 bases left in between. The chain's CDR3 is CASSQQPGLLDAEQYF. CDR3 bases: TGTGCCAGCAGCCAACAACCGGGACTCTTGGATGCCGAGCAGTACTTC.

The chain combines TRBV4-2 with TRBJ1-1; 7 bases are shared with TRBD1. CDR1 and CDR2 from the germline V gene are LGHNA and YNFKEQ. J lost 4 bases, V lost 0 bases, and 11 bases had no gene match. CDR3 length: 17 amino acids. The CDR3 here is CASSQDPVRGRSTEAFF. The CDR3 DNA is TGTGCCAGCAGCCAAGACCCGGTAAGGGGGCGAAGCACTGAAGCTTTCTTT.